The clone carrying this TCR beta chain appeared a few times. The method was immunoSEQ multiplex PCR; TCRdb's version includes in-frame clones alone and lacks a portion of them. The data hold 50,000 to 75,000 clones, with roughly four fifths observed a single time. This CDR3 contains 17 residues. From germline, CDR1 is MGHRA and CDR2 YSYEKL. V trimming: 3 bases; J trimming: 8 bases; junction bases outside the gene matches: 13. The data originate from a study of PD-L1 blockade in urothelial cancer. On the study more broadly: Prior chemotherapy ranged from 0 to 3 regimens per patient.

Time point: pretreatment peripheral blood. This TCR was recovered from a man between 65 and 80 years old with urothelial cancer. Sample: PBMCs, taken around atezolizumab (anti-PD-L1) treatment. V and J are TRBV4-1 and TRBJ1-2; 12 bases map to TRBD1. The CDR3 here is CASSHGSRDRGREGYTF. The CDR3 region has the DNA TGCGCCAGCAGCCACGGTTCTAGGGACAGGGGGCGCGAAGGCTACACCTTC.